Shown below are 8 T cell receptor beta chains from a single sample sequenced in a study of T cells in Graves' hyperthyroidism and ophthalmopathy. Amplified TCR beta CDR3 regions derived from RNA transcripts. Primed by the HTBI set, a first-round RT-PCR was run on the TCR CDR3. TCRdb re-derived calls from the multiplex PCR reads in MiXCR, one entry per CDR3 protein. The sample lists under 350,000 distinct CDR3 sequences, around 15% occurring once. Sequenced sample: blood. These receptors came from a woman aged 55 to 70 with Graves' ophthalmopathy.

The DNA for the CDR3 is TGCAGTGCTAGAGACAGAACAGGGAGGAGAGAGACCCAGTACTTC. It yields the protein CSARDRTGRRETQYF. V gene TRBV20-1 combines with J gene TRBJ2-5, with D possibly being TRBD1 or TRBD2 (6 bases each). Trimming removed 0 bases at V and 4 bases at J, with 15 bases between. Germline CDR1 DFQATT, CDR2 SNEGSKA (reference sequence). This CDR3 is 15 amino acids long.

In its sample, this clonotype was seen many times. The rearrangement joins TRBV5-1 to TRBJ2-3; 10 positions agree with TRBD2. This CDR3 region has 14 residues. CDR1 is SGHRS and CDR2 is YFSETQ in the germline V gene. The V gene end was trimmed by 3 bases and the J gene end by 6 bases; junction bases not matched to a gene: 4. The CDR3 loop reads CASSSLAGADTQYF. The CDR3 DNA sequence: TGCGCCAGCAGCTCGCTAGCGGGGGCCGATACGCAGTATTTT.

This clonotype has a count of ten or more. The genes are TRBV30 and TRBJ1-1; D is ambiguous. V dropped 2 bases and J dropped 4 bases, with 11 bases sitting between them. CDR1 is GTSNPN and CDR2 is SVGIG in the germline V gene (reference sequence). This CDR3 contains 13 residues. CDR3 nucleotides: TGTGCCTGGAGTATCGGGTTGGGCACTGAAGCTTTCTTT. It is translated as CAWSIGLGTEAFF.

Ten or more counts support this clonotype. The gene calls are TRBV18 and TRBJ1-5; no definite D call. The germline V gene encodes CDR1 KGHSH and CDR2 LQKENI. There are 14 residues in the CDR3. Trimming stripped 6 bases from V and 2 bases from J, with 11 bases between. CDR3 region: CASSPTRGNQPQHF. The CDR3 nucleotides read TGTGCCAGCTCCCCGACTAGGGGCAATCAGCCCCAGCATTTT.

This clonotype has ten or more counts. The chain links TRBV6-1 to TRBJ1-2, with TRBD1 identical over 9 bases. The germline V gene encodes CDR1 MNHNS and CDR2 SASEGT. V lost 5 bases, J lost 2 bases, and 6 bases stayed unmatched. This CDR3 is 15 amino acids long. CDR3 sequence: CASSSTGTGNYGYTF. CDR3 nucleotide sequence: TGTGCCAGCAGTTCCACCGGGACAGGGAACTATGGCTACACCTTC.

The rearrangement uses TRBV9 and TRBJ1-2, with 7 bases fitting TRBD1. Germline values: CDR1 SGDLS, CDR2 YYNGEE. The trim removed 4 bases at V and 6 bases at J, leaving 6 bases unmatched. This CDR3 has 13 residues. The CDR3: CASSQDRANGYTF. Here the CDR3 DNA reads TGTGCCAGCAGCCAAGACAGGGCCAATGGCTACACCTTC.

The chain's CDR3 is CASSIVRRSGQPQHF. The DNA for the CDR3 is TGTGCCAGTAGTATAGTCCGCAGGTCCGGTCAGCCCCAGCATTTT. The chain joins TRBV19 to TRBJ1-5; D call uncertain. Per germline, CDR1 LNHDA and CDR2 SQIVND (reference sequence). Trimming took off 1 base at V and 6 bases at J, with 13 bases between the two ends. The CDR3 totals 15 residues.

This clonotype was seen ten or more times. The rearrangement joins TRBV20-1 to TRBJ2-5; D is ambiguous. This CDR3 has 12 residues. The germline V gene encodes CDR1 DFQATT and CDR2 SNEGSKA (reference sequence). V gave up 3 bases and J gave up 2 bases, with 7 bases separating them. The CDR3 spells CSARSLQETQYF. In nucleotides, the CDR3 is TGCAGTGCTAGGTCACTACAAGAGACCCAGTACTTC.